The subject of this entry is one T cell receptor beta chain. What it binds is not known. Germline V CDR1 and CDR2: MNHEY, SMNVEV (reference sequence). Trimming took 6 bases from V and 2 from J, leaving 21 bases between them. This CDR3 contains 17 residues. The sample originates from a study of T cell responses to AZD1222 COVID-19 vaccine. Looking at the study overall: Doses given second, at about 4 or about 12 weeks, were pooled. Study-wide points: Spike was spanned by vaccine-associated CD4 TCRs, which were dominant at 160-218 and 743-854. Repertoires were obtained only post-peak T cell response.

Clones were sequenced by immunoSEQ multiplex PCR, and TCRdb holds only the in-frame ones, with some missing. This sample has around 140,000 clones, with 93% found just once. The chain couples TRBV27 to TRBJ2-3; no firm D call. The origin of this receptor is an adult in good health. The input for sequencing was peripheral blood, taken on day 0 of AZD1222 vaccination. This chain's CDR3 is CASSPRVGTTNTDTQYF. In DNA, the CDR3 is TGTGCCAGCAGCCCCCGGGTTGGTACCACCAACACAGATACGCAGTATTTT.